This T cell receptor beta chain was recovered during a study of radiation and T cells in renal cell carcinoma. Study-level background: Nephrectomy followed 15 Gy stereotactic body radiation by 4 weeks.

Noted time point: blood 2 weeks post-SBRT. The treatment: 15 Gy SBRT to primary tumor, nephrectomy 4 weeks later. Clear cell pathology was present in this patient's renal cell carcinoma. Whole-study results and caveats: In blood, top tumor clones expanded by 2 weeks, shrinking by 4. Baseline intratumoral clonotype presence is unknown without pretreatment biopsies.

The V gene lost 5 bases and the J gene lost 0 bases, with 26 bases spanning the gap. Germline CDR1 and CDR2: MDHEN and SYDVKM. The CDR3 consists of 20 residues. This clone was observed a few times. What it binds is unknown. Assay used: immunoSEQ multiplex PCR; TCRdb lists only in-frame clones, some missing. The repertoire consists of almost 50,000 clones, with about 80% occurring once and the leading ten covering around 28%. V is TRBV28 and J is TRBJ2-1; D is uncertain. This receptor was identified in a woman in her 70s with renal cell carcinoma. Sequencing was performed on blood, taken from a patient whose treatment included radiotherapy and nephrectomy. CDR3 residues: CASSPIYLVDGWGSYNEQFF. The DNA for the CDR3 is TGTGCCAGCAGTCCGATATATTTGGTTGATGGCTGGGGCTCCTACAATGAGCAGTTCTTC.